This T cell receptor beta chain stems from a study of T cells in Graves' hyperthyroidism and ophthalmopathy. This clonotype was recorded at least ten times. Regions amplified from RNA transcripts were the TCR beta CDR3 regions. The TCR CDR3 was amplified in a first-round RT-PCR using the HTBI primer set. TCRdb reanalysed the multiplex PCR reads using MiXCR and keeps one entry per CDR3 protein. The table lists hundreds of thousands of distinct CDR3 sequences, more than 15% of them singletons. Germline CDR1 and CDR2: GTSNPN and SVGIG (reference sequence). There are 14 residues in the CDR3. Trimming removed 0 bases from V and 3 bases from J, with 10 bases in between. Exclusion of a patient resulted from uncontrolled infection, other autoimmune disease, pregnancy or lactation. The PBMCs were sourced from fresh peripheral blood (about 10 ml).

The chain is built from TRBV30 and TRBJ2-3; D is unclear. This sequence originates from a woman aged 40 to 55 with Graves' ophthalmopathy. Sequencing was done on a sample of blood. The CDR3 here is CAWSVFQTTDTQYF. As DNA, the CDR3 is TGTGCCTGGAGTGTATTCCAGACAACAGATACGCAGTATTTT.